Listed below are T cell receptor beta chains from one sample, sequenced in a study of OX40 agonist ivuxolimab in advanced cancers. Using immunoSEQ multiplex PCR, the repertoire was profiled, and TCRdb retains in-frame clones only, with some absent. The repertoire includes tens of thousands of clones, roughly 85% of them detected once, and more than 0.45% sits in the top ten. Sequenced material: CD4+ or CD8+ T cells sorted from blood, taken in a trial of the OX40 agonist ivuxolimab. Receptor source: an adult with an advanced solid tumor such as melanoma, head and neck, liver or kidney cancer. Each CDR3 is given with its conserved first and last residue. D genes are given only for firm matches.

len,d_gene,v_gene,CDR3aa
16,NA,TRBV4-2,CASSLNQGTNNEKLFF
12,NA,TRBV18,CASSPEAGELFF
14,NA,TRBV25-1,CASAGAGAGETQYF
13,TRBD1,TRBV10-1,CASAQGALYEQYF
17,TRBD2,TRBV28,CASSLGGASGGQETQYF
14,TRBD1,TRBV7-2,CASSAGGSTDTQYF
16,TRBD2,TRBV4-3,CASSQPGTSAHNEQFF
15,TRBD1,TRBV7-9,CASSPRGLEYNEQFF
14,TRBD1,TRBV11-3,CASSTGVGWDEQFF
14,TRBD1,TRBV19,CASSSGTGFQPQHF
15,NA,TRBV5-1,CASLREPSGANVLTF
14,NA,TRBV11-2,CASSLGRVAYEQYF
12,NA,TRBV2,CASKGGSYEQYF
16,TRBD1,TRBV28,CASSLLIPTGKYGYTF
16,TRBD2,TRBV14,CASSQGLAINVGEQFF
16,NA,TRBV11-1,CASKSGSYSNTGELFF
14,NA,TRBV5-4,CASSLPTKQETQYF
14,NA,TRBV28,CASRYGHSNQPQHF
13,NA,TRBV28,CASSLPRNTEAFF
16,TRBD1,TRBV28,CASRPAGTGNTGELFF
12,NA,TRBV6-5,CASSYLTDTLSF
12,NA,TRBV29-1,CSVGPADYGYTF
14,NA,TRBV19,CAVRGPLSNQPQHF
13,TRBD1,TRBV5-1,CASSLGGTGSYTF
16,TRBD2,TRBV5-8,CASTFGLAGGQETQYF
15,TRBD1,TRBV18,CASSQSGGVNTEAFF
16,TRBD1,TRBV5-1,CASSQTGQGAYETQYF
14,NA,TRBV14,CASGSNGGWETQYF